This entry lists 18 T cell receptor beta chains sequenced from one sample in a study of tumor and adjacent non-tumor tissue in lung cancer. Three rounds of nested PCR, following a modified ARM-PCR protocol, produced the TCRbeta library. TCRdb used MiXCR to reprocess the multiplex PCR reads, holding one entry per CDR3 protein. The sample lists roughly 70,000 distinct CDR3 sequences; under 70% were seen once. RNA was extracted from bulk tissue without any cell sorting. The normal lung tissue was taken more than 3 cm from the tumor edge. The sequencing input was distant non-tumor lung tissue. Source of these receptors: a woman aged 50 to 65 with non-small cell lung cancer.

This clonotype was counted many times. The CDR3 bases are TGTGCCAGCAGTTTAACAGGGGGGGGTGGCTACACCTTC. Translating it yields CASSLTGGGGYTF. The rearrangement uses TRBV12-3 or TRBV12-4 and TRBJ1-2, with 8 bases aligning to TRBD1. CDR3 length: 13 residues. The J segment lost 7 bases and the V segment lost 2 bases, leaving 3 bases of the junction unmatched.

The chain links TRBV20-1 to TRBJ1-5, with D perhaps matching TRBD1 (6 bases). CDR1 and CDR2 (germline): DFQATT, SNEGSKA (reference sequence). Trimming removed 1 base at V and 6 bases at J, with 16 bases between. This CDR3 comprises 15 residues. CDR3 nucleotides: TGCAGTGCTAGAGGCCAGGGGCAGGGTTTTCAGCCCCAGCATTTT. It yields the protein CSARGQGQGFQPQHF.

The chain uses TRBV11-2 and TRBJ1-1; no reliable D call. Germline-derived CDR1 and CDR2 are SGHAT and FQNNGV. The CDR3 has 13 residues. Trimming shortened V by 4 bases and J by 2 bases, and 8 bases separated the two germline ends. The CDR3 sequence is CASSSDINTEAFF. The CDR3 DNA sequence: TGTGCCAGCAGCTCAGATATTAACACTGAAGCTTTCTTT.

Concerning this clonotype itself: The junction and the germline gene differ at one end; a read error may be behind it. In DNA, the CDR3 is TGCAATGCTAGTGGGCCTAGCGGTGACAATGAGCAGTTCTTC. It yields the protein CNASGPSGDNEQFF. J is TRBJ2-1 and V is TRBV20-1; 7 bases are a match to TRBD2. The germline CDR1 and CDR2 sequences are DFQATT and SNEGSKA (reference sequence). CDR3 length: 14 amino acids.

Remarks on this clonotype: With a much larger clone just one base away, this may be a read error. The chain joins TRBV6-5 to TRBJ2-7, with TRBD1 matching over 7 bases. Germline V gives CDR1 MNHEY, CDR2 SVGAGI. This CDR3 contains 13 residues. Unmatched junction bases numbered 4, after V lost 5 bases and J lost 3 bases. DNA for the CDR3: TGTGCCAGCAGTACCGGGACAGTCTACGAGCAGTACTTC. Translated: CASSTGTVYEQYF.

Judged by abundance, this clonotype is medium-sized. V is TRBV5-6 and J is TRBJ2-1, with D perhaps assigned TRBD1 or TRBD2 (6 bases each). The length of the CDR3 is 16 residues. V lost 0 bases to trimming and J lost 9 bases, with 19 bases between them. Germline values: CDR1 SGHDT, CDR2 YYEEEE. In nucleotides, the CDR3 is TGTGCCAGCAGCTTGGAGGGGGGAGGCAGAACTGGTGAGCAGTTCTTC. Translation: CASSLEGGGRTGEQFF.

Details on this clonotype: The junction departs from germline at one end; a sequencing error may be responsible. This chain joins TRBV29-1 and TRBJ1-1; D not resolved. CDR3 length: 14 amino acids. Per the germline V gene, CDR1 is SQVTM and CDR2 is ANQGSEA. The CDR3 DNA is TGCAGTGTTGAAGGAAGACGGCTGAACACTGAAGCTTTCTTT. Protein: CSVEGRRLNTEAFF.

This clonotype showed up just once. The junction departs from germline at one end; a sequencing error may be responsible. The chain combines TRBV20-1 with TRBJ2-1, with TRBD1 identical over 10 bases. The CDR3 is made up of 16 amino acids. Germline CDR1 and CDR2: DFQATT and SNEGSKA (reference sequence). CDR3 sequence reads: CRARDQGTGVDNEQFF. The CDR3 DNA reads as TGCAGAGCTAGAGATCAGGGGACAGGGGTAGACAATGAGCAGTTCTTC.

Comment on this clonotype: Mismatch with germline at one junction end may stem from a read error. CDR3 protein: CTSSLDCTNEKLFF. In nucleotides, the CDR3 is TGTACCAGTAGCCTTGATTGCACTAATGAAAAACTGTTTTTT. This rearrangement joins TRBV11-2 to TRBJ1-4; unclear D gene. The CDR3 has 14 amino acids. Germline CDR1 reads SGHAT; CDR2 reads FQNNGV.

The chain links TRBV4-1 to TRBJ2-1, with 9 positions matching TRBD1. V was clipped by 3 bases and J by 7 bases; unmatched bases: 13. CDR3 length: 17 amino acids. The V gene's germline CDR1 is MGHRA and CDR2 YSYEKL. The CDR3 sequence is CASSHFGQGIHYNEQFF. In DNA, the CDR3 is TGCGCCAGCAGCCATTTCGGACAGGGGATACACTATAATGAGCAGTTCTTC.

Turning to this clonotype: Because the CDR3 is missing its conserved closing phenylalanine or tryptophan, this is likely a read error. V gene TRBV11-2 combines with J gene TRBJ2-7; 10 nucleotides agree with TRBD1. Unmatched junction bases numbered 12, after V lost 11 bases and J lost 2 bases. The CDR3 contains 15 residues. Germline V gene sequence: CDR1 SGHAT, CDR2 FQNNGV. The CDR3: CARTFGTGVTYEQYI. CDR3 in DNA: TGTGCCCGCACCTTCGGGACAGGGGTTACCTACGAGCAGTACATC.

This clonotype was seen more than once but under ten times. The chain recombines TRBV7-8 with TRBJ2-1; maybe TRBD2 (5 bases). The V gene lost 5 bases and the J gene lost 0 bases, with 17 bases spanning the gap. The CDR3 runs to 17 residues. CDR1 and CDR2 (germline): SGHVS, FQNEAQ. The CDR3 sequence is CASSPLVGVISYNEQFF. As DNA, the CDR3 is TGTGCCAGCAGCCCCTTAGTGGGAGTGATCTCCTACAATGAGCAGTTCTTC.

As regards this clonotype: Germline is not matched at one junction end, which may reflect a read error. The rearrangement links TRBV19 to TRBJ2-1, with a tentative D call TRBD2 (5 bases). The CDR3 runs 11 residues. Germline loops: CDR1 LNHDA, CDR2 SQIVND (reference sequence). CDR3 bases: TGTGCCACTAGTGTGGAGGATGAGCAGTTCTTC. Translating gives CATSVEDEQFF.

About this clonotype: Being one base from a much bigger clone, this may be a read error. J is TRBJ2-1 and V is TRBV4-1; 7 nucleotides line up with TRBD2. The V gene's germline CDR1 is MGHRA and CDR2 YSYEKL. The CDR3 is made up of 16 amino acids. The CDR3 sequence is CASSQDASSGYNKQFF. In nucleotides, the CDR3 is TGCGCCAGCAGCCAAGATGCGTCTAGCGGATACAATAAGCAGTTCTTC.

As regards this clonotype: A much bigger clone sits one base away, suggesting this may be a read error. The conserved phenylalanine or tryptophan is not found at the CDR3 terminus, so this likely reflects a read error. The J gene is TRBJ2-7, the V gene TRBV4-1, with TRBD1 matching 10 bases. Germline lookup yields CDR1 MGHRA and CDR2 YSYEKL. This CDR3 is built from 16 residues. V gave up 3 bases and J gave up 7 bases; unmatched junction bases: 12. CDR3 sequence reads: CASSHHLRQGAGEQYL. The CDR3 DNA sequence: TGCGCCAGCAGCCACCACCTCCGACAGGGGGCTGGGGAGCAGTACCTC.

The V gene is TRBV4-1, the J gene TRBJ2-3, with TRBD1 identical over 7 bases. From germline, CDR1 is MGHRA and CDR2 YSYEKL. The CDR3 sequence is 14 residues long. The V gene end was trimmed by 6 bases and the J gene end by 6 bases; junction bases not matched to a gene: 9. CDR3 residues: CASSNGTATDTQYF. In DNA, the CDR3 is TGCGCCAGCAGTAACGGGACAGCCACGGATACGCAGTATTTT.

A note on this clonotype: This may be a read error, as it is one base from a much larger clone. V gene TRBV6-5 combines with J gene TRBJ2-2, with D possibly being TRBD1 (6 bases). This CDR3 spans 15 amino acids. The germline V gene has CDR1 MNHEY and CDR2 SVGAGI. Trimming took 6 bases from V and 6 from J, leaving 17 bases between them. The CDR3: CASSPSGQYSGELFF. In DNA form, the CDR3 reads TGTGCCAGCAGCCCCTCAGGACAGTACTCCGGGGAGCTGTTTTTT.

This sequence joins TRBV11-2 and TRBJ2-7; tentative D call: TRBD1 (6 bases). The CDR3 extends over 15 amino acids. CDR1 and CDR2 from the germline V gene are SGHAT and FQNNGV. Here the CDR3 reads CISSLPGHPYNEQYF. The CDR3, as DNA: TGTATCAGCAGTCTCCCGGGACACCCATACAACGAGCAGTACTTC.